The clone carrying this T cell receptor (beta chain) was observed a single time. Assay used: immunoSEQ multiplex PCR; TCRdb lists only in-frame clones, some missing. The data show about 960,000 clones, 76% seen once. These data belong to a study of shared clonotypes between healthy human individuals. This CDR3 region has 14 residues. V was trimmed by 0 bases and J by 9 bases, leaving 12 bases between them. Germline values: CDR1 ENHRY, CDR2 SYGVKD. Sequencing was performed on memory CD4+ T cells sorted from blood. Subset specified: CD45RA-negative fraction. The rearrangement links TRBV10-3 to TRBJ2-1; perhaps D is TRBD1 or TRBD2 (5 bases each). This clonotype originated in a man aged 18 to 30 in good health. In DNA form, the CDR3 reads TGTGCCATCAGTGAGTCAGGGGCTGAGGGTGAGCAGTTCTTC. Protein product: CAISESGAEGEQFF.